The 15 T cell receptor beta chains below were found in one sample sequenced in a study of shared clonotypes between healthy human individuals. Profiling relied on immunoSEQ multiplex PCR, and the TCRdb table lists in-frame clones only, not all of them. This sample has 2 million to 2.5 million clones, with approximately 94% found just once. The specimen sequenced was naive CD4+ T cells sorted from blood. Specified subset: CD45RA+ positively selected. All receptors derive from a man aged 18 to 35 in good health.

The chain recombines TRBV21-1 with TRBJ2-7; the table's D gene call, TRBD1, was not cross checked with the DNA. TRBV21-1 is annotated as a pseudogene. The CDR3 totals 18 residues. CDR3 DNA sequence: TGTGCCAGCACCCTCCCCCTCCACCGGGGACAGCCCTCCTACGAGCAGTACTTC. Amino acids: CASTLPLHRGQPSYEQYF.

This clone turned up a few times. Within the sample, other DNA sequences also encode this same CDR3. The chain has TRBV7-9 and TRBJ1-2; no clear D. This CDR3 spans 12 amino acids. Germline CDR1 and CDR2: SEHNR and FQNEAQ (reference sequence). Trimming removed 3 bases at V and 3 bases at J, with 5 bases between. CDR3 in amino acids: CASSFGDYGYTF. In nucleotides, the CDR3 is TGTGCCAGCAGCTTTGGGGACTATGGCTACACCTTC.

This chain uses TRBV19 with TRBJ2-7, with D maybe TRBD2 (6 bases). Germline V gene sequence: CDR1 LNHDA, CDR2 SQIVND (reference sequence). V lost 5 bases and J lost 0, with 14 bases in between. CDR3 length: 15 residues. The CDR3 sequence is CASSLGGAFSYEQYF. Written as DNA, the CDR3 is TGTGCCAGTAGTTTGGGAGGCGCGTTCTCCTACGAGCAGTACTTC.

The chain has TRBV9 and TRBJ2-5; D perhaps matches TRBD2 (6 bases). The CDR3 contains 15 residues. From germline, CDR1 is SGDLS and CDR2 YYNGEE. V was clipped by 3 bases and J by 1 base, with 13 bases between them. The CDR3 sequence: CASSALGSPQETQYF. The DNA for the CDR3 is TGTGCCAGCAGCGCCCTCGGGAGCCCCCAAGAGACCCAGTACTTC. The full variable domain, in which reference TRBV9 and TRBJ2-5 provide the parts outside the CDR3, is DSGVTQTPKHLITATGQRVTLRCSPRSGDLSVYWYQQSLDQGLQFLIQYYNGEERAKGNILERFSAQQFPDLHSELNLSSLELGDSALYFCASSALGSPQETQYFGPGTRLLVL.

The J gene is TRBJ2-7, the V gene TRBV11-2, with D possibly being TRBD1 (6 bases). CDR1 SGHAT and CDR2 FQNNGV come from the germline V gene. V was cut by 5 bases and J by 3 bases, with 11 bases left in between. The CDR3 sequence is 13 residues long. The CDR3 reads CASSEDRIYEQYF. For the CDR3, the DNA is TGTGCCAGCAGCGAGGACAGAATCTACGAGCAGTACTTC.

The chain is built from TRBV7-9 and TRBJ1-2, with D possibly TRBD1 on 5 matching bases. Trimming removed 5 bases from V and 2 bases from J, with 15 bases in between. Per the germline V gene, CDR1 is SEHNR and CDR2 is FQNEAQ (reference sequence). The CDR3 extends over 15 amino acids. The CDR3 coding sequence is TGTGCCAGCAGCGCAACCCCAGGGCCCAACTATGGCTACACCTTC. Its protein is CASSATPGPNYGYTF.

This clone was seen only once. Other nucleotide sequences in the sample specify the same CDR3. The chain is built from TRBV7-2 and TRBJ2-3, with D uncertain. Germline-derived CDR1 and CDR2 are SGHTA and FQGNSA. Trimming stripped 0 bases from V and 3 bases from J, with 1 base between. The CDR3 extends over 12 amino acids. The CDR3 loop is CASSLATDTQYF. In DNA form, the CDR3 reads TGTGCCAGCAGCTTAGCGACAGATACGCAGTATTTT.

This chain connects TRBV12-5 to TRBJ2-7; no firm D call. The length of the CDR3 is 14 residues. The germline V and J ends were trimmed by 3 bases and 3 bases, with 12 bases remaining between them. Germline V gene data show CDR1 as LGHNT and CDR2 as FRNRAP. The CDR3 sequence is CASGLLPALYEQYF. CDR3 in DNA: TGTGCTAGTGGTTTACTCCCGGCCCTCTACGAGCAGTACTTC.

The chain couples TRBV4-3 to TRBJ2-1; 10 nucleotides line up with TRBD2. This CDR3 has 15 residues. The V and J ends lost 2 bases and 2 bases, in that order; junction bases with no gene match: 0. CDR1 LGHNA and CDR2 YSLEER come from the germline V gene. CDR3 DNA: TGCGCCAGCAGCCAACTAGCGGGAGCCTACAATGAGCAGTTCTTC. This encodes CASSQLAGAYNEQFF.

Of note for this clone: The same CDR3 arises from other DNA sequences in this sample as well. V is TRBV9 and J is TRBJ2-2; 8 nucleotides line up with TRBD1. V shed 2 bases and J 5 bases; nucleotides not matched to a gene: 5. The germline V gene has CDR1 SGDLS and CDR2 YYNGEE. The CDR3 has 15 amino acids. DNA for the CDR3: TGTGCCAGCAGCGTCGACAGGGGTAGAACCGGGGAGCTGTTTTTT. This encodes CASSVDRGRTGELFF.

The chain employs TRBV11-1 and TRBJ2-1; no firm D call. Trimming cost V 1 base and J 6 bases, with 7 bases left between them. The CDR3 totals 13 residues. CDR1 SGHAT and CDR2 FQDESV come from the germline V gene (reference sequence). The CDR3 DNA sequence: TGTGCCAGCAGCTTAGAGGGCCTCAATGAGCAGTTCTTC. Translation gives CASSLEGLNEQFF. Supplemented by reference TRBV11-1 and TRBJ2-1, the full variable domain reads EAEVAQSPRYKITEKSQAVAFWCDPISGHATLYWYRQILGQGPELLVQFQDESVVDDSQLPKDRFSAERLKGVDSTLKIQPAELGDSAMYLCASSLEGLNEQFFGPGTRLTVL.

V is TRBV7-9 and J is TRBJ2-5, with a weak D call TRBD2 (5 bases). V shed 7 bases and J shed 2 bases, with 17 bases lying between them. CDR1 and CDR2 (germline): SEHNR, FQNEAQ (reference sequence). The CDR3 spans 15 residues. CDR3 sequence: CASTPSRGRQETQYF. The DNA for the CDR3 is TGTGCCAGCACCCCGAGCCGGGGTAGGCAAGAGACCCAGTACTTC.

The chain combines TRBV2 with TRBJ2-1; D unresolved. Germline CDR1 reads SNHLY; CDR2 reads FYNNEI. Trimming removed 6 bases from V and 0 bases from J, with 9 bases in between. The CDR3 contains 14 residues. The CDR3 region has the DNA TGTGCCAGCAGCCGGGCCAGCTCCTACAATGAGCAGTTCTTC. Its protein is CASSRASSYNEQFF.

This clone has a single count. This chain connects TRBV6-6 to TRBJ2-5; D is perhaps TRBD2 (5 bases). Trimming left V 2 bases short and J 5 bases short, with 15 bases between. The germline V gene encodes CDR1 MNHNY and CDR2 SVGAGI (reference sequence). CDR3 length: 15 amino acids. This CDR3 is CASSYGSSYWETQYF. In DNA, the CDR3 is TGTGCCAGCAGTTACGGGAGCAGTTATTGGGAGACCCAGTACTTC.

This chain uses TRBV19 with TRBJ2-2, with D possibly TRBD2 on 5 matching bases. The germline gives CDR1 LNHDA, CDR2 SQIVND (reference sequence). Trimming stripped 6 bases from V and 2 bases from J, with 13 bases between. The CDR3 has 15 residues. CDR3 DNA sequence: TGTGCCAGTAGCCGACGGGGAATTAACACCGGGGAGCTGTTTTTT. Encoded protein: CASSRRGINTGELFF.